This TCR beta chain was sequenced in a study of memory CD4+ T cells and cytomegalovirus serostatus. Trimming removed 3 bases at V and 2 bases at J, with 12 bases between. Germline V gene sequence: CDR1 SGDLS, CDR2 YYNGEE. This CDR3 has 14 residues. General observations from the study: The CMV-associated TCR signature appears largely within the CD4+ memory repertoire. Of 150 to 200 reported CMV TCRbeta sequences, just over 65 were found in memory CD4+ repertoires. CMV serostatus prediction reached median AUC approximately 0.95, or 0.91 with US-trained model.

The sort gate was single viable CD3+CD4+CD8-CD45RO+ cells for memory CD4+ T cells. Libraries were prepared by immunoSEQ multiplex PCR; TCRdb keeps only in-frame clonotypes and omits some of them. The sample consists of about 82,000 clones, approximately 84% of them appearing once. As for this clone: Its antigen is as yet unknown.

The receptor's source is an adult in good health and CMV-seronegative. The V call is TRBV9, the J call TRBJ2-7; tentatively, D is TRBD1 or TRBD2 (6 bases each). Sequencing was done on a sample of memory CD4+ T cells from blood. CDR3 sequence (DNA): TGTGCCAGCAGCGCGGGGGACAAACCCTACGAGCAGTACTTC. Protein product: CASSAGDKPYEQYF.